This passage covers 5 T cell receptor beta chains from one sample sequenced in a study of PD-1 blockade in mismatch repair-deficient tumors. Assay: immunoSEQ multiplex PCR; the TCRdb copy retains only in-frame clones and omits some. The sample lists some 97,000 clones, 82% seen once, with around 6.9% in the top ten. The sequences come from peripheral blood, collected about eight months after starting pembrolizumab. All receptors derive from an adult with mismatch repair-deficient cancer.

Only a few counts were recorded for this clone. The chain links TRBV6-4 to TRBJ2-3, with D possibly being TRBD2 (7 bases). This CDR3 spans 15 amino acids. V was pared by 7 bases and J by 3 bases, with 17 bases between. Germline CDR1 reads MRHNA; CDR2 reads SNTAGT. CDR3 region: CASKAGGRETDTQYF. Here the CDR3 DNA reads TGTGCCAGCAAAGCCGGGGGGCGGGAAACAGATACGCAGTATTTT.

CDR3 amino acids: CASSQWGSGYTF. The DNA of the CDR3 is TGTGCCAGCAGTCAATGGGGGAGCGGCTACACCTTC. The J gene is TRBJ1-2, the V gene TRBV25-1; possible D gene TRBD1, 5 bases. The CDR3 consists of 12 residues. Looked up from germline, CDR1 is MGHDK and CDR2 is SYGVNS. The V end was cut by 5 bases, the J end by 8 bases, with 12 bases between.

The CDR3, as DNA: TGCAGCGTTCAGCCGGACCTTAATCAGCCCCAGCATTTT. Protein product: CSVQPDLNQPQHF. The gene calls are TRBV29-1 and TRBJ1-5; no clear D. The ends were cut back, 5 bases at V and 4 bases at J, with 12 bases in the middle. CDR3 length: 13 residues. CDR1 SQVTM and CDR2 ANQGSEA come from the germline V gene.

The rearrangement joins TRBV4-2 to TRBJ1-4; D may be TRBD1 (6 bases). Germline V gene data show CDR1 as LGHNA and CDR2 as YNFKEQ. V lost 4 bases to trimming and J lost 1 base, with 19 bases between them. The CDR3 contains 18 residues. CDR3 DNA: TGTGCCAGCAGCCCGGGTGGGACACAATCCCTAACTAATGAAAAACTGTTTTTT. This codes for CASSPGGTQSLTNEKLFF.

This chain links TRBV6-4 with TRBJ2-5, with 7 bases lining up with TRBD2. This CDR3 comprises 14 residues. V gave up 2 bases and J gave up 3 bases; unmatched junction bases: 3. CDR1 MRHNA and CDR2 SNTAGT come from the germline V gene. For the CDR3, the DNA is TGTGCCAGCAGTGACGTTGCGGGGGAAGAGACCCAGTACTTC. This sequence encodes CASSDVAGEETQYF.